The entry that follows covers one T cell receptor beta chain sequence. The antigen remains undetermined. The entry originates in a study of blood T cells in healthy people across ages. Findings and limits, study-wide: Roughly linear age-related decline in beta diversity appeared, significant by age 40.

A second about 7 to 11 cycle PCR used barcoded and J-beta primers. TCRdb used MiXCR to reprocess the 5' RACE reads, holding one entry per CDR3 protein. The table includes around 800,000 distinct CDR3 sequences, more than 25% detected once. The V and J ends lost 0 bases and 4 bases respectively, with 13 bases between them. This CDR3 is built from 15 residues. Looked up from germline, CDR1 is LGHNA and CDR2 is YNFKEQ. These data were also filed under a second study, of T cells of mothers and their children.

The specimen sequenced was blood. The rearrangement links TRBV4-2 to TRBJ2-7; D may match TRBD1 or TRBD2 (6 bases each). This receptor was obtained from a boy aged 5-17 years in good health. The CDR3 sequence is CASSQDGGTLYEQYF. The CDR3 nucleotides are TGTGCCAGCAGCCAAGATGGAGGGACACTATACGAGCAGTACTTC.